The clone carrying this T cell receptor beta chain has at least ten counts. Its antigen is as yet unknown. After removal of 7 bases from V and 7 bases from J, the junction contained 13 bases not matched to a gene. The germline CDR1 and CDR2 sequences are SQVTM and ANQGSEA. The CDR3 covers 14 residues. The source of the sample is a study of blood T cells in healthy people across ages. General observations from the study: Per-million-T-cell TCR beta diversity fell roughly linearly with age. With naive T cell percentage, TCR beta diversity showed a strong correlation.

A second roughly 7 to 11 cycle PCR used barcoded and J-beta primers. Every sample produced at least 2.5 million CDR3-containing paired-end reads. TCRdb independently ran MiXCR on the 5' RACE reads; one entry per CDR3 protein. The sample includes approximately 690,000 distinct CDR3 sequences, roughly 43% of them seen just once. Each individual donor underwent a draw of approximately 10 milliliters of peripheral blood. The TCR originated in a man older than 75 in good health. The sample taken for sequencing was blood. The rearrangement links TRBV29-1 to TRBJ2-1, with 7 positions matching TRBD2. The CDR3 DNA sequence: TGCAGCGGCGACGGGGGGAGGGCCGGGAATGAGCAGTTCTTC. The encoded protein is CSGDGGRAGNEQFF.